A single sample is the source of the 7 T cell receptor beta chains below, sequenced in a study of blood T cells in healthy people across ages. Through a sample-barcoded 5' primer and a J-beta primer mix, a second PCR was run for roughly 7 to 11 cycles. A single record per CDR3 protein comes from TCRdb applying MiXCR to the 5' RACE reads. The sample holds 630,000 or so distinct CDR3 sequences, approximately 30% seen once. Sample: blood. These receptors originate from a woman of 80 years or more in good health.

The CDR3 sequence: CSASLGEPYEQYF. CDR3 DNA sequence: TGCAGTGCTAGTTTAGGGGAGCCCTACGAGCAGTACTTC. The chain joins TRBV20-1 to TRBJ2-7; D is perhaps TRBD1 or TRBD2 (5 bases each). Germline CDR1 reads DFQATT; CDR2 reads SNEGSKA (reference sequence). Trimming stripped 3 bases from V and 2 bases from J, with 11 bases between. This CDR3 has 13 amino acids.

V and J are TRBV20-1 and TRBJ1-6, with 7 positions matching TRBD1. CDR3 length: 15 amino acids. With V trimmed by 5 bases and J by 2 bases, 6 bases remained unmatched. Germline CDR1 DFQATT, CDR2 SNEGSKA (reference sequence). The CDR3 region has the DNA TGCAGTGCTCACCAGACAGGGACCTATAATTCACCCCTCCACTTT. It codes for CSAHQTGTYNSPLHF.

The rearrangement uses TRBV30 and TRBJ1-5, with 11 positions matching TRBD1. The V segment lost 1 base and the J segment 6 bases; nucleotides outside the gene matches: 2. This CDR3 has 14 residues. The V gene's germline CDR1 is GTSNPN and CDR2 SVGIG (reference sequence). The CDR3 coding sequence is TGTGCCTGGAGTGCCGGGACAGGGGGTCAGCCCCAGCATTTT. Translated, it gives CAWSAGTGGQPQHF.

The genes are TRBV25-1 and TRBJ2-3; perhaps TRBD1 as D (5 bases). V lost 2 bases and J lost 0, with 9 bases in between. The germline V gene has CDR1 MGHDK and CDR2 SYGVNS. This CDR3 region has 15 residues. CDR3 coding DNA: TGTGCCAGCAGTGAACTGGGGCCAAGCACAGATACGCAGTATTTT. It encodes CASSELGPSTDTQYF.

This chain links TRBV4-1 with TRBJ2-5; D remains unclear. The J call is in doubt because the DNA end fits TRBJ2-7 better. Germline V CDR1 and CDR2: MGHRA, YSYEKL. The CDR3 has 12 residues. CDR3 region: CAGHQAWDEQYF. The CDR3 DNA sequence: TGCGCCGGCCACCAGGCGTGGGACGAGCAGTACTTC.

J is TRBJ1-5 and V is TRBV30; D not certain. The CDR3 contains 14 residues. The V and J ends lost 3 bases and 3 bases respectively, with 12 bases between them. The V gene's germline CDR1 is GTSNPN and CDR2 SVGIG (reference sequence). CDR3 nucleotides: TGTGCCTGGAGCTGGGGTTCGTTCAATCAGCCCCAGCATTTT. Its translation is CAWSWGSFNQPQHF.

The chain couples TRBV7-9 to TRBJ1-1, with a weak D call TRBD1 (5 bases). The germline V gene has CDR1 SEHNR and CDR2 FQNEAQ (reference sequence). Trimming cost V 11 bases and J 4 bases, with 14 bases left between them. The CDR3 covers 12 residues. The CDR3 DNA reads as TGTGCCTGCCAGTCCGGGGGCACTGAAGCTTTCTTT. Translation: CACQSGGTEAFF. The complete variable domain, with remaining parts taken from reference TRBV7-9 and TRBJ1-1, reads DTGVSQNPRHKITKRGQNVTFRCDPISEHNRLYWYRQTLGQGPEFLTYFQNEAQLEKSRLLSDRFSAERPKGSFSTLEIQRTEQGDSAMYLCACQSGGTEAFFGQGTRLTVV.